This TCR beta chain was retrieved from a study of monozygotic twins with inflammatory bowel disease. Whole-study findings and limits: The study found lower TCRbeta diversity (inverse Simpson) in IBD patients than in healthy co-twins.

Germline CDR1 is SEHNR and CDR2 is FQNEAQ (reference sequence). The CDR3 extends over 14 amino acids. Each of the TCR libraries took around 3.5 ug of total RNA. During cDNA synthesis, UMIs that each contained a 6-nucleotide sample barcode were added by means of template switching. The cDNA of both the TCRalpha and TCRbeta chains was subjected to two nested PCRs of about 17 and 10 cycles. For each CDR3 protein, TCRdb gives one entry from its re-call of the 5' RACE reads, without DNA. Its listing shows fewer than 450,000 distinct CDR3 sequences. As concerns this clonotype: Its antigen is currently unknown.

The rearrangement uses TRBV7-9 and TRBJ1-4; the TCRdb D gene call, TRBD1, has no DNA to confirm it. The sequence was obtained from a human donor with ulcerative colitis or Crohn's disease, or a healthy co-twin of an affected twin (not recorded which). Sequencing used blood. CDR3 sequence reads: CASNMGQGLENLFF.